This T cell receptor beta chain was captured in a study of shared clonotypes between healthy human individuals. Study as a whole: A donor's plate count was three for CD4 naive and three for CD4 memory; CD8 naive had two and CD8 memory one. Study-wide points: The diversity represented, both genetic and in exposure history, was limited by few donors. Estimated clonotype richness was generally higher in naive than memory subsets. Investigators expected sequencing depth to affect clonotype sharing among donors.

The protocol was immunoSEQ multiplex PCR, while the TCRdb copy is restricted to in-frame clones and leaves out a portion. The sample has some 1.1 million clones, about 72% seen once. This CDR3 comprises 15 residues. Germline assignment: CDR1 SNHLY and CDR2 FYNNEI. The germline V and J ends were trimmed by 4 bases and 0 bases, with 10 bases remaining between them. On this clone itself: What it binds is not known.

Sequencing was performed on memory CD4+ T cells from PBMCs. The subset is: CD45RA-negative fraction. The TCR comes from a man between 18 and 29 years old in good health. Some clones in this sample may be carry-over from other donors' samples. This chain uses TRBV2 with TRBJ2-1; D is possibly TRBD2 (6 bases). CDR3 region: CASSGRDGSYNEQFF. CDR3 coding DNA: TGTGCCAGCAGTGGGCGGGATGGCTCCTACAATGAGCAGTTCTTC.